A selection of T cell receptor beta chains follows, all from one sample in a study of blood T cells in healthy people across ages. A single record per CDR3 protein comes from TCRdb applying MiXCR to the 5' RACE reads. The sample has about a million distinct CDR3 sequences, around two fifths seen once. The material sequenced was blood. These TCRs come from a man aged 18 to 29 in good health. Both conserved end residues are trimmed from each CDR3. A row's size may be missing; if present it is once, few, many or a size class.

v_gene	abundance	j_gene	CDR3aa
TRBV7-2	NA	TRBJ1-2	ASSLAFAASYGYT
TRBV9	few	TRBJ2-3	ASSVGAGESTDTQY
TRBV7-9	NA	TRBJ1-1	TSSSQNRGAPGWTEAF
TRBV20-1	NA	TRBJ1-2	SASPGVNYGYT
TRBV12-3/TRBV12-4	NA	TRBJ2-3	ASSLTSALAQY
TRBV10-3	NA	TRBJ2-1	AISESEGPYSYNEQF
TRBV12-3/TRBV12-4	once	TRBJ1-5	ACGGLGNQPQH
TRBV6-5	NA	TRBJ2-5	ASSYSQFSETQY
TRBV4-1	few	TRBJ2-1	ASSQDSRVNEQF
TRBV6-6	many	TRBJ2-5	ASSYPGQNQETQY
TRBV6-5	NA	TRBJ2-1	ASSYRQGVINEQF
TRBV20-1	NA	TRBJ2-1	SPLITGLADSNEQF
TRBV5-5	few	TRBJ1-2	ASSLDIEDYGYT
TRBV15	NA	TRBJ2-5	ATSRDIGSQETQY
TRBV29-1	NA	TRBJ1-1	SVGQDRATEAF
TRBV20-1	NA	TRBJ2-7	SAAAGLNYEQY
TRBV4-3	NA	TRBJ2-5	ASSQDLLVETQY
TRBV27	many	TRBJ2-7	ASSFRDGSYEQY
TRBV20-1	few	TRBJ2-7	SAFLAGGAKQY
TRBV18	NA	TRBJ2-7	ASSPTGQLHYEQY
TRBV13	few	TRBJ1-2	ASSQWGRTYYGYT
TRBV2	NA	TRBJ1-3	ASSEARGGPSGNTIY